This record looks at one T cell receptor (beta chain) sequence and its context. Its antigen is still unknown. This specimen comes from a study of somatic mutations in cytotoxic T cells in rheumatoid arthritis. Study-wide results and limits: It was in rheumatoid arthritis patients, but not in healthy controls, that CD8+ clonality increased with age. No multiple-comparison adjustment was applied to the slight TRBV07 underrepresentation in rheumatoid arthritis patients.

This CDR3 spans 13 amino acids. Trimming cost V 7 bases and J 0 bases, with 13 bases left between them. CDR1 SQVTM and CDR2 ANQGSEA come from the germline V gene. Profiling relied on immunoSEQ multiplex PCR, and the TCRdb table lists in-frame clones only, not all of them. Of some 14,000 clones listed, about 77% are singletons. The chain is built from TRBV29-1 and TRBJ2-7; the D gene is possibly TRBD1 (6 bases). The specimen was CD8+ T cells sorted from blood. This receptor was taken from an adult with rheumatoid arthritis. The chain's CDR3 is CSAVDSSSYEQYF. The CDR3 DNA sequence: TGCAGCGCCGTGGACAGTAGCTCCTACGAGCAGTACTTC.